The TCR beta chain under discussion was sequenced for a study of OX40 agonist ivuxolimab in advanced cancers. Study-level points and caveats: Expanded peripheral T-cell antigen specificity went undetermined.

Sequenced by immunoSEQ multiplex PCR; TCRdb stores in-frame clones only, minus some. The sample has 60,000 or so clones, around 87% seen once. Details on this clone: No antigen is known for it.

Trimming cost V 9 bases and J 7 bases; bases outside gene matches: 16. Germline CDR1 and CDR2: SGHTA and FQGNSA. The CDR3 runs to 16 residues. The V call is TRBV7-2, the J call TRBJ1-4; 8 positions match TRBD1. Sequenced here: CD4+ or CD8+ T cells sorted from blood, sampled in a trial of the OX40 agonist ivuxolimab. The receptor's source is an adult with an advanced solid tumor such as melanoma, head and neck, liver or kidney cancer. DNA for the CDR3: TGTGCCAGTCATGGGACAGGAGAACGTTCTAGTGAAAAACTGTTTTTT. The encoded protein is CASHGTGERSSEKLFF. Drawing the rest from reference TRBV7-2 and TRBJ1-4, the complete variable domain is GAGVSQSPSNKVTEKGKDVELRCDPISGHTALYWYRQSLGQGLEFLIYFQGNSAPDKSGLPSDRFSAERTGGSVSTLTIQRTQQEDSAVYLCASHGTGERSSEKLFFGSGTQLSVL.